A single sample gave rise to the 6 T cell receptor beta chains below, sequenced in a study of shared clonotypes between healthy human individuals. Measured with immunoSEQ multiplex PCR; TCRdb has only the in-frame clones, and not every one. Of about 2.2 million clones listed, around 93% are singletons. It was CD45RO-negative cells, positively selected for CCR7, that made up naive CD8 cells, with terminally differentiated effector memory CD45RA+ cells excluded. The sequencing sample was made of naive CD8+ T cells from PBMCs. The receptors originated from a man between 18 and 35 years old in good health. Some clones in this sample may be carry-over from other donors' samples.

The genes are TRBV7-8 and TRBJ2-7; D remains unclear. V was shortened by 6 bases and J by 0 bases, with 9 bases between the two germline ends. Germline CDR1 reads SGHVS; CDR2 reads FQNEAQ. The CDR3 is 13 amino acids. The CDR3 coding sequence is TGTGCCAGCAGTACCTGGTCCTCCTACGAGCAGTACTTC. This translates into CASSTWSSYEQYF.

The V gene is TRBV9, the J gene TRBJ1-1; a possible D gene is TRBD1 (6 bases). Trimming left V 0 bases short and J 8 bases short, with 11 bases between. This CDR3 has 13 amino acids. Germline lookup yields CDR1 SGDLS and CDR2 YYNGEE. CDR3 loop: CASSVVGDNEAFF. The CDR3 bases are TGTGCCAGCAGCGTAGTGGGGGACAACGAAGCTTTCTTT. Using reference TRBV9 and TRBJ1-1 for the parts outside the CDR3, the full variable domain is DSGVTQTPKHLITATGQRVTLRCSPRSGDLSVYWYQQSLDQGLQFLIQYYNGEERAKGNILERFSAQQFPDLHSELNLSSLELGDSALYFCASSVVGDNEAFFGQGTRLTVV.

V and J are TRBV21-1 and TRBJ1-2. TRBV21-1 is marked as a pseudogene. The CDR3 loop spans 14 amino acids. CDR3 coding DNA: TGTGCCAGCAGCAAAGGGAACAACCCCTATGGCTACACCTTC. This translates into CASSKGNNPYGYTF.

As for this clone: Additional DNA sequences in this sample encode the identical CDR3. This sequence joins TRBV7-3 and TRBJ2-7; 10 positions match TRBD2. This CDR3 comprises 14 residues. Losses at the gene ends were 5 bases for V and 4 bases for J; bases not matched to a gene: 5. CDR1 is SGHTA and CDR2 is FQGTGA in the germline V gene. CDR3 amino acids: CASSPSGRAYEQYF. DNA of the CDR3: TGTGCCAGCAGCCCGAGCGGGAGGGCTTACGAGCAGTACTTC.

The chain combines TRBV27 with TRBJ1-4, with D perhaps matching TRBD1 (5 bases). The CDR3 is 17 amino acids. V was pared by 2 bases and J by 2 bases, with 15 bases between. The germline V gene has CDR1 MNHEY and CDR2 SMNVEV (reference sequence). The CDR3 DNA reads TGTGCCAGCAGTTTAAATTGGGGCTGGAGTACTAATGAAAAACTGTTTTTT. As protein: CASSLNWGWSTNEKLFF.

The genes are TRBV27 and TRBJ2-7; 7 bases agree with TRBD1. This CDR3 has 16 residues. The V gene's germline CDR1 is MNHEY and CDR2 SMNVEV (reference sequence). The junction had 12 bases not matched to a gene; V was cut back by 3 bases and J by 4 bases. As DNA, the CDR3 is TGTGCCAGCAGTTTGTCTGACAGGGAATTGGTGTACGAGCAGTACTTC. Translating it yields CASSLSDRELVYEQYF.